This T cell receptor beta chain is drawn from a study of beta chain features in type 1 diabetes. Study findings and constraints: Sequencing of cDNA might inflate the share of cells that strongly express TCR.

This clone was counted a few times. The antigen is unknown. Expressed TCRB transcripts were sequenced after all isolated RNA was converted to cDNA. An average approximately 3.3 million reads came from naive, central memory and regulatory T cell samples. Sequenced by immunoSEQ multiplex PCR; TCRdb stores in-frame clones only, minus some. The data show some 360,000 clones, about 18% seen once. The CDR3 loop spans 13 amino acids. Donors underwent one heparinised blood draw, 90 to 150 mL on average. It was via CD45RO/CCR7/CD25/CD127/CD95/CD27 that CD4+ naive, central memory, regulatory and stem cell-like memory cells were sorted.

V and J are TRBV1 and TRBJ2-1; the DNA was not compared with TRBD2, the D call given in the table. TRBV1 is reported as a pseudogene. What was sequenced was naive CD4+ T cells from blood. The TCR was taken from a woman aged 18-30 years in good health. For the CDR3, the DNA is TGCACCAGCAGACTAGCGGAACACAATGAGCAGTTCTTC. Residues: CTSRLAEHNEQFF.